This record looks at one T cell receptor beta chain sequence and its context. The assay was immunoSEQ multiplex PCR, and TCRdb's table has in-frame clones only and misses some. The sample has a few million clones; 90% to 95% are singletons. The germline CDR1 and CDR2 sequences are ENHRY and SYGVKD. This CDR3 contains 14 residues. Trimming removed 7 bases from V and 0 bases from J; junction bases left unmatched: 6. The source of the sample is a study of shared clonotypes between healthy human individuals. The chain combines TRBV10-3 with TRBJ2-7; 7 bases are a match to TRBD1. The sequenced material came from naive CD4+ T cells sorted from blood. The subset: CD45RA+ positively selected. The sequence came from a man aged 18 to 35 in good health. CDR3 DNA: TGTGCCATCACTAGGACAGGTAGCTCCTACGAGCAGTACTTC. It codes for CAITRTGSSYEQYF.